This entry describes one TCR beta chain. As yet, its antigen is unknown. The CDR3 has 12 amino acids. V was trimmed by 5 bases and J by 9 bases, leaving 11 bases between them. The germline V gene encodes CDR1 SEHNR and CDR2 FQNEAQ (reference sequence). MiXCR, run by TCRdb on the reads, gives a single entry per CDR3 protein. The table lists about 240,000 distinct CDR3 sequences, roughly 6.5% of them singletons, with around 6.5% in the top ten. These data belong to a study of T cell repertoires in cytomegalovirus infection. The overall study: CMV infection and matching HLA type were both indicated by public TCR beta signatures.

Points from the study as a whole: Cumulated frequencies of public TCR beta families served to identify carriers of CMV plus the relevant HLA. What dominated the ex vivo response were HLA-C-restricted CMV-specific TCR beta clonotypes.

The receptor was isolated from a human donor in good health (CMV status not recorded). Some clones in this sample may be carry-over from other donors' samples. Input material: PBMCs. The chain is built from TRBV7-9 and TRBJ1-5; no clear D. The CDR3 DNA is TGTGCCAGCAGCCACGAAGGGTCGCCCCAGCATTTT. Its protein product is CASSHEGSPQHF.